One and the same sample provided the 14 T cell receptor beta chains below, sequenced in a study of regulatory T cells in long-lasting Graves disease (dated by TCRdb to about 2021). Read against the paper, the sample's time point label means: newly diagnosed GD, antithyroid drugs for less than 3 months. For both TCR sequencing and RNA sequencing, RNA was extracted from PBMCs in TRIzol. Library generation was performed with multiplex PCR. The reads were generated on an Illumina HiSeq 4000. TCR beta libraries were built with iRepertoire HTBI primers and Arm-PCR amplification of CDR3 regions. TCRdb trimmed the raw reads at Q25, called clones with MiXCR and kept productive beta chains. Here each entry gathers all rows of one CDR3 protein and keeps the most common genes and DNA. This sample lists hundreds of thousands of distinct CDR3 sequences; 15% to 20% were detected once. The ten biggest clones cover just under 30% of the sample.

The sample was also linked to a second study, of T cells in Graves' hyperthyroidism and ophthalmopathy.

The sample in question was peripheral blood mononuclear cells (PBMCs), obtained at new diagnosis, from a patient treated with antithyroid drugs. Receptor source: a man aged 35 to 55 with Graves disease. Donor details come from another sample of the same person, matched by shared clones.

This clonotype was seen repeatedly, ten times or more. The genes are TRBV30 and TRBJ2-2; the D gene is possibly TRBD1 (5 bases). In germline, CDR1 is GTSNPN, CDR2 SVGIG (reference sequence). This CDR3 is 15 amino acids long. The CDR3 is CAGDQGTRRGGELFF. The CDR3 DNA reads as TGTGCTGGAGATCAGGGTACCAGAAGGGGCGGGGAGCTGTTTTTT.

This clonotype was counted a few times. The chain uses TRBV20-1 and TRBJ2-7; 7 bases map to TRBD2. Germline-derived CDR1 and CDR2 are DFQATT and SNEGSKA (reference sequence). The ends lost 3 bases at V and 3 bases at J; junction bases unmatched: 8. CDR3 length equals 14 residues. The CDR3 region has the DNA TGCAGTGCTAGTAGCCAGCGGGGACTCTACGAGCAGTACTTC. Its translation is CSASSQRGLYEQYF.

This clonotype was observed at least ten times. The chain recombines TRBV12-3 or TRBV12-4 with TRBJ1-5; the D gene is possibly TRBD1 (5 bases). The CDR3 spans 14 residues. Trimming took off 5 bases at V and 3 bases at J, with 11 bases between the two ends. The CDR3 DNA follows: TGTGCCAGCAGTCTTTGGGGGTCCAATCAGCCCCAGCATTTT. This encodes CASSLWGSNQPQHF.

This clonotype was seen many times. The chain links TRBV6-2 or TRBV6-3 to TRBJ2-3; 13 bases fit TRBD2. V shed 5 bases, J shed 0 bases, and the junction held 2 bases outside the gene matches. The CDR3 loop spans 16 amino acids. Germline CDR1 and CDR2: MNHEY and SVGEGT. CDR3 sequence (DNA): TGTGCCAGCAGTGAGGGACTAGCGGGGAGCACAGATACGCAGTATTTT. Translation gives CASSEGLAGSTDTQYF.

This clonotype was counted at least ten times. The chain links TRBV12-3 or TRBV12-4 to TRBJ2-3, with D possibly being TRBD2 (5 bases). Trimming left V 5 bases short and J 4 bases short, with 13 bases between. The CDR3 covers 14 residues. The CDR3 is CASSPGGSSDTQYF. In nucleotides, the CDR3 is TGTGCCAGCAGTCCGGGCGGGTCGTCAGATACGCAGTATTTT.

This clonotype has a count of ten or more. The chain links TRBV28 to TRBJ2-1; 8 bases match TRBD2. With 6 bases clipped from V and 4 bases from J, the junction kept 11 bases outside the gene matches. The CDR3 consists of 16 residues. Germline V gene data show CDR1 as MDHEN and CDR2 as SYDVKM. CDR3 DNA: TGTGCCAGCAGCCAATCGAGCGGGGGTTGGTACAATGAGCAGTTCTTC. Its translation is CASSQSSGGWYNEQFF. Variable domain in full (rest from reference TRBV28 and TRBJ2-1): DVKVTQSSRYLVKRTGEKVFLECVQDMDHENMFWYRQDPGLGLRLIYFSYDVKMKEKGDIPEGYSVSREKKERFSLILESASTNQTSMYLCASSQSSGGWYNEQFFGPGTRLTVL.

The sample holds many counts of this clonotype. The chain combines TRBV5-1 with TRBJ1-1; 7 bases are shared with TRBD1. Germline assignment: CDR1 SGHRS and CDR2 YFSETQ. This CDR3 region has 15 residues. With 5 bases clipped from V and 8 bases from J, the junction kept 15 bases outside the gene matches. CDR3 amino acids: CASRPNLQGSTEAFF. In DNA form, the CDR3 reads TGCGCCAGCAGGCCGAACTTACAGGGGTCGACAGAAGCTTTCTTT.

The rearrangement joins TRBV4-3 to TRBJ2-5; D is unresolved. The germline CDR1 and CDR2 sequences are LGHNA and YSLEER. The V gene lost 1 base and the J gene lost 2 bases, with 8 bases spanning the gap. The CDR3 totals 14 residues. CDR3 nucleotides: TGCGCCAGCAGCCAAGTGCCAGGACAAGAGACCCAGTACTTC. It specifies CASSQVPGQETQYF.

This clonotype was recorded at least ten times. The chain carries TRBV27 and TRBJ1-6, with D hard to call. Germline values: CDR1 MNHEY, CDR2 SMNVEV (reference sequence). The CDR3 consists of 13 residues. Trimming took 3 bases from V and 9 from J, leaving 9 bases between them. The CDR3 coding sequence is TGTGCCAGCAGTTTGGTACTTGCTTCACCCCTCCACTTT. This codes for CASSLVLASPLHF.

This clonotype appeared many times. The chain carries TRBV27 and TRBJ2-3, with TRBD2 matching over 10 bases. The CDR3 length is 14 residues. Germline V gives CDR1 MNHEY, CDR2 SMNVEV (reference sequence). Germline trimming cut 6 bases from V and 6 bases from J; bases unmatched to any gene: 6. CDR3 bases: TGTGCCAGCAGACCTAGCGGGGGCGGGGATACGCAGTATTTT. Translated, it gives CASRPSGGGDTQYF.

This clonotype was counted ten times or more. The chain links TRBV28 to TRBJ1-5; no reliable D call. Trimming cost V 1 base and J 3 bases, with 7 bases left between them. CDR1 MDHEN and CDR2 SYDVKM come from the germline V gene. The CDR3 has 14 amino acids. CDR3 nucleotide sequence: TGTGCCAGCAGTTTATTCGGACCCAATCAGCCCCAGCATTTT. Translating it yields CASSLFGPNQPQHF.

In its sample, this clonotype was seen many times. CDR3 residues: CATSDAGTSGNTGELFF. DNA for the CDR3: TGTGCCACCAGTGACGCCGGGACTAGCGGAAACACCGGGGAGCTGTTTTTT. The rearrangement joins TRBV24-1 to TRBJ2-2; 11 bases fit TRBD2. Losses at the gene ends were 4 bases for V and 2 bases for J; bases not matched to a gene: 5. CDR3 length equals 17 residues. CDR1 is KGHDR and CDR2 is SFDVKD in the germline V gene.

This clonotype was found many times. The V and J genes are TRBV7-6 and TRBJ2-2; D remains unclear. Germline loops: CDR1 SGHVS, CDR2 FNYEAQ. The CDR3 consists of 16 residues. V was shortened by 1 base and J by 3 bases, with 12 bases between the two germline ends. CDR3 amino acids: CASSLDLPGDTGELFF. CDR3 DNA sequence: TGTGCCAGCAGCTTAGATCTGCCGGGTGACACCGGGGAGCTGTTTTTT.

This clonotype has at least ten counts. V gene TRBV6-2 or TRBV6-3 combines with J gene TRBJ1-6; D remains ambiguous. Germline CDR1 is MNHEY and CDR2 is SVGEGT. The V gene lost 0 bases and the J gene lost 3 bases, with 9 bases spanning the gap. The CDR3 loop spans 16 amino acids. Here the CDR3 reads CASSYSSGNYNSPLHF. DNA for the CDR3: TGTGCCAGCAGTTACTCGTCCGGGAACTATAATTCACCCCTCCACTTT.